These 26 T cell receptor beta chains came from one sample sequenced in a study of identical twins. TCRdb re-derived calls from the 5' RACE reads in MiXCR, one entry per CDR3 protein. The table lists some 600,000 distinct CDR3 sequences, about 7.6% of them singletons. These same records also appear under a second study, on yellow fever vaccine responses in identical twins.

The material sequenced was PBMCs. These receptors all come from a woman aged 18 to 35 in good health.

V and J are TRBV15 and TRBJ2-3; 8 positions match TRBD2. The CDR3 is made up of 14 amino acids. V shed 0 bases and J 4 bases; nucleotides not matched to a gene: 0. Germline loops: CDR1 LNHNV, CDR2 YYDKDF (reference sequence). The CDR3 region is CATSRDGGADTQYF. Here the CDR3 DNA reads TGTGCCACCAGCAGAGACGGGGGGGCAGATACGCAGTATTTT.

In DNA, the CDR3 is TGTGCCAGCAGCATAAGCGGGGCCAATAGGCATGAGCAGTTCTTC. This codes for CASSISGANRHEQFF. The rearrangement links TRBV7-3 to TRBJ2-1, with 7 bases that match TRBD2. V trimming: 5 bases; J trimming: 8 bases; junction bases outside the gene matches: 12. The CDR3 contains 15 residues. Germline V gene sequence: CDR1 SGHTA, CDR2 FQGTGA.

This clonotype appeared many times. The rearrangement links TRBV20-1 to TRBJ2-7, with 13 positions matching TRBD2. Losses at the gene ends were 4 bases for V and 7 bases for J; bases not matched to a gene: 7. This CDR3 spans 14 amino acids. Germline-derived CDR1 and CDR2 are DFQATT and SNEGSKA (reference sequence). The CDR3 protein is CSATGTSGKREQYF. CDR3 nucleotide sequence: TGCAGTGCTACCGGGACTAGCGGGAAACGGGAGCAGTACTTC.

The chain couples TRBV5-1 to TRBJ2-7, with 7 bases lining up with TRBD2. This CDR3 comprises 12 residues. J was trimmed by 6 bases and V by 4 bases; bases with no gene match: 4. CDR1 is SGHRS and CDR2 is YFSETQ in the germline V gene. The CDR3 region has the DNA TGCGCCAGCAGCCGGGGGGACCTCGAGCAGTACTTC. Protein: CASSRGDLEQYF.

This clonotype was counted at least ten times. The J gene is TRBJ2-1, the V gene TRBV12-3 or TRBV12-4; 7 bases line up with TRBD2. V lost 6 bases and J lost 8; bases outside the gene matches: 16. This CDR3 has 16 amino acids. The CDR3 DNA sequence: TGTGCCAGCAGACGGACTAGTTCTGGGTATTGGGATGAGCAGTTCTTC. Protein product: CASRRTSSGYWDEQFF.

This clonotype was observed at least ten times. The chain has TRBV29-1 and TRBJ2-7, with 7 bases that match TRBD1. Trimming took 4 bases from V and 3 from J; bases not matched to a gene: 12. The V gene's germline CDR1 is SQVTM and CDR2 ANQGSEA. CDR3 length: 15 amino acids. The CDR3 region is CSVGEIGTVVYEQYF. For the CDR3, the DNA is TGCAGCGTTGGGGAAATCGGGACAGTTGTCTACGAGCAGTACTTC.

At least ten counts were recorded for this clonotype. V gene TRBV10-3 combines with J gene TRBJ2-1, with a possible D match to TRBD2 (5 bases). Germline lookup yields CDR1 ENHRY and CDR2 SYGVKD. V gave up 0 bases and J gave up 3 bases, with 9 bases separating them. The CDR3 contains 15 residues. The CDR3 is CAISESGVIYNEQFF. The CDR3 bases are TGTGCCATCAGTGAGTCGGGAGTTATCTACAATGAGCAGTTCTTC.

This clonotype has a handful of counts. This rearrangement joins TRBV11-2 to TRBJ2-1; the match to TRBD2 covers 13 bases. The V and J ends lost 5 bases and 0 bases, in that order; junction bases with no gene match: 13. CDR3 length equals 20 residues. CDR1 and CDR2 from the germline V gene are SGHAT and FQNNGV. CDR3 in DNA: TGTGCCAGCAGCCCCAGGACTAGCGGGGGTGTTAAGGGCTCCTACAATGAGCAGTTCTTC. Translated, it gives CASSPRTSGGVKGSYNEQFF.

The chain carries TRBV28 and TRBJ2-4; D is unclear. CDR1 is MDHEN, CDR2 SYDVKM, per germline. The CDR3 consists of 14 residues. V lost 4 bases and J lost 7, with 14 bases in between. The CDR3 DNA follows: TGTGCCAGCAGTTCCGCAACAGTTGCGAACATTCAGTACTTC. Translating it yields CASSSATVANIQYF.

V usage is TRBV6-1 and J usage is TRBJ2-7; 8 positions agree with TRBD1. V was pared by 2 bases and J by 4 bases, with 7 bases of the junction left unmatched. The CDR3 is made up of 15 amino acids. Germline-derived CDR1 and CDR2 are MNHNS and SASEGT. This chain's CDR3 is CASSEPPGQAYEQYF. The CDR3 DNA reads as TGTGCCAGCAGTGAACCTCCGGGACAGGCTTACGAGCAGTACTTC.

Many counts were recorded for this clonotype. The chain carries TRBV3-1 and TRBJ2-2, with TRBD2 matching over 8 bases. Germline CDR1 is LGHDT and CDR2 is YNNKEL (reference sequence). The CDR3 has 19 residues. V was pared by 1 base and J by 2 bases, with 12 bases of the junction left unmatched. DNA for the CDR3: TGTGCCAGCAGCCAAGTGAGCGGGAGAGTTCGGTCCAACACCGGGGAGCTGTTTTTT. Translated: CASSQVSGRVRSNTGELFF.

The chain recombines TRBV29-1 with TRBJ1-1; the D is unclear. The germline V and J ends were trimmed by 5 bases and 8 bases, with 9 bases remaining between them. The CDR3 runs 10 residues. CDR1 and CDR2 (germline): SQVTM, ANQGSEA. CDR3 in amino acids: CSVLGSEAFF. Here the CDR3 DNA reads TGCAGCGTTCTGGGATCGGAAGCTTTCTTT. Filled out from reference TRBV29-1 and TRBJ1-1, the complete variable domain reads SAVISQKPSRDICQRGTSLTIQCQVDSQVTMMFWYRQQPGQSLTLIATANQGSEATYESGFVIDKFPISRPNLTFSTLTVSNMSPEDSSIYLCSVLGSEAFFGQGTRLTVV.

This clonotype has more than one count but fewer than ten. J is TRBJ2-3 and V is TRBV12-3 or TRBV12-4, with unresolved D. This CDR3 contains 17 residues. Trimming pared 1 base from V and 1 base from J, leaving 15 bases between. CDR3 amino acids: CASSLGGFGRRTDTQYF. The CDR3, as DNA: TGTGCCAGCAGTTTAGGAGGTTTCGGGCGCCGCACAGATACGCAGTATTTT.

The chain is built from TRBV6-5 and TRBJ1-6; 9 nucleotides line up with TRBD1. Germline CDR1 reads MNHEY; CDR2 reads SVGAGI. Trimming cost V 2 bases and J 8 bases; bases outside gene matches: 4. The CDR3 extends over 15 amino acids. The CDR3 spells CASSYRDRGDSPLHF. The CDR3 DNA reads TGTGCCAGCAGTTACCGAGACAGGGGGGATTCACCCCTCCACTTT.

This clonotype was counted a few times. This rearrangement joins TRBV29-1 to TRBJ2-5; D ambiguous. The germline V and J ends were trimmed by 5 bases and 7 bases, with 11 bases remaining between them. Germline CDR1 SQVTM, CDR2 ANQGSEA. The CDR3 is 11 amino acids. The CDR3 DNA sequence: TGCAGCGTTCTCGATCCAGGGACCCAGTACTTC. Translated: CSVLDPGTQYF.

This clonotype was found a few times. As DNA, the CDR3 is TGCAGTGCTCTACCCGAACTCCTGAACTATGGCTACACCTTC. Translation: CSALPELLNYGYTF. V gene TRBV20-1 combines with J gene TRBJ1-2; no reliable D call. The V gene's germline CDR1 is DFQATT and CDR2 SNEGSKA (reference sequence). The ends were cut back, 5 bases at V and 2 bases at J, with 15 bases in the middle. This CDR3 comprises 14 residues.

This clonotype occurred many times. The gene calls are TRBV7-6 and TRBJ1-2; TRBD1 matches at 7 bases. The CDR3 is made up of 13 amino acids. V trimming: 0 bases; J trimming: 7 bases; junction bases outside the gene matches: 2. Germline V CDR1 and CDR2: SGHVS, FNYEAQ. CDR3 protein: CASSLASGGGYTF. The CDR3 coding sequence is TGTGCCAGCAGCTTAGCGTCAGGGGGTGGCTACACCTTC. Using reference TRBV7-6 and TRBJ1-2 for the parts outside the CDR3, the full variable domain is GAGVSQSPRYKVTKRGQDVALRCDPISGHVSLYWYRQALGQGPEFLTYFNYEAQQDKSGLPNDRFSAERPEGSISTLTIQRTEQRDSAMYRCASSLASGGGYTFGSGTRLTVV.

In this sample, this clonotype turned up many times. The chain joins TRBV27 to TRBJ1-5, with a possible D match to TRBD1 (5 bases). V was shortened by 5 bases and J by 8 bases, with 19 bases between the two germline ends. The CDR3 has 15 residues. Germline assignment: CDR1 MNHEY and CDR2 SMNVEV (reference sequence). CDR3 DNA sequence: TGTGCCAGCAGTATCAATTTCCTTGGGGCCGAGCCCCAGCATTTT. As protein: CASSINFLGAEPQHF.

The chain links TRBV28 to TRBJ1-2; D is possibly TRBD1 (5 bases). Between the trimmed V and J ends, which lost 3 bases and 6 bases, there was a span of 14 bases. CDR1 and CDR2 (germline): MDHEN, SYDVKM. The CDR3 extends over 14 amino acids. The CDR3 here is CASSLGTWSHGYTF. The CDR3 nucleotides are TGTGCCAGCAGTTTGGGGACCTGGTCCCATGGCTACACCTTC.

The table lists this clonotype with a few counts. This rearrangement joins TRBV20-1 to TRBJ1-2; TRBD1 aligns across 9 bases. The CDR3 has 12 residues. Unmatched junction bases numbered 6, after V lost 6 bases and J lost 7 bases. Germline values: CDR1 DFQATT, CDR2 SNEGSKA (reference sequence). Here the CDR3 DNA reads TGCAGTGCCCAATTGGACAGGGGTGGCTACACCTTC. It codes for CSAQLDRGGYTF.

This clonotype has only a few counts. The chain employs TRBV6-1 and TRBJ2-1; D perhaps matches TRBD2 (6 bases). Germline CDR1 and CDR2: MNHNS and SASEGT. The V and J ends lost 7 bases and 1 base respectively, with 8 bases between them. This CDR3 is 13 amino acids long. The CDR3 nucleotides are TGTGCCAGCAACCGGGAGTCCTACAATGAGCAGTTCTTC. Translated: CASNRESYNEQFF.

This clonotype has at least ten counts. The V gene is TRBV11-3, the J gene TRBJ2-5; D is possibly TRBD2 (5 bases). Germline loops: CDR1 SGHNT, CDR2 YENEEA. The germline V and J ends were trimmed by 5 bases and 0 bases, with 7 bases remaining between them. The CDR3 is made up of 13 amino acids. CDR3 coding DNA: TGTGCCAGCAGCCGCGGGTACCAAGAGACCCAGTACTTC. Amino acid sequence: CASSRGYQETQYF.

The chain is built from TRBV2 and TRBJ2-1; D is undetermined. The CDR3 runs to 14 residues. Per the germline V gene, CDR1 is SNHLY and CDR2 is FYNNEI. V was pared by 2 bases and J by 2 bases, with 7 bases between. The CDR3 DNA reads TGTGCCAGCAGTGAAATCCTTACCTACAATGAGCAGTTCTTC. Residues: CASSEILTYNEQFF.

The CDR3 sequence: CASSLDPPGTEAFF. CDR3 sequence (DNA): TGCGCCAGCAGCTTGGACCCGCCAGGCACTGAAGCTTTCTTT. This chain links TRBV5-1 with TRBJ1-1; D gene ambiguous. Looked up from germline, CDR1 is SGHRS and CDR2 is YFSETQ. The CDR3 spans 14 residues. Trimming removed 0 bases at V and 4 bases at J, with 10 bases between.

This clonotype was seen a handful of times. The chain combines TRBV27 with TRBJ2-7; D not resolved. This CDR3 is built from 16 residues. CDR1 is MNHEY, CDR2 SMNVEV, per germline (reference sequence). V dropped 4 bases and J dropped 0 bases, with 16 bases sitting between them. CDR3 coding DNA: TGTGCCAGCAGTTCCCCGTCAACGTCTAGCTCCTACGAGCAGTACTTC. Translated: CASSSPSTSSSYEQYF.

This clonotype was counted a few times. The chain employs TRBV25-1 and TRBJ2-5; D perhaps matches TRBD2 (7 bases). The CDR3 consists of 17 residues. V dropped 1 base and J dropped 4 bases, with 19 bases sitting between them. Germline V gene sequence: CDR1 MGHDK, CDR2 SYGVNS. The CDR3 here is CASSELGGGQGGETQYF. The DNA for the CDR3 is TGTGCCAGCAGTGAATTAGGGGGGGGGCAGGGAGGAGAGACCCAGTACTTC.